The 9 T cell receptor beta chains reported below all come from one sample, sequenced in a study of blood T cell repertoires in COVID-19. Using immunoSEQ multiplex PCR, the repertoire was profiled, and TCRdb retains in-frame clones only, with some absent. The sample consists of 230,000 or so clones, approximately 82% of them appearing once. Input material: peripheral blood. Every receptor here comes from a woman in her thirties or forties who had recovered from COVID-19.

Remarks on this clone: In the same sample, other DNA sequences code for this CDR3. The chain recombines TRBV18 with TRBJ2-7; 7 nucleotides match TRBD1. Looked up from germline, CDR1 is KGHSH and CDR2 is LQKENI. J gave up 3 bases and V 2 bases, and 1 base lay outside the gene matches. The CDR3 is made up of 13 amino acids. The CDR3 bases are TGTGCCAGCTCACCAGGACAGGACTACGAGCAGTACTTC. Translating it yields CASSPGQDYEQYF.

The rearrangement uses TRBV19 and TRBJ1-5; 7 bases are a match to TRBD1. Germline trimming cut 3 bases from V and 7 bases from J; bases unmatched to any gene: 6. The CDR3 is 14 residues long. Germline V lookup: CDR1 LNHDA, CDR2 SQIVND (reference sequence). As DNA, the CDR3 is TGTGCCAGTAGTATCGAGGGGGCTACACAGCCCCAGCATTTT. This sequence encodes CASSIEGATQPQHF.

The V gene is TRBV7-8, the J gene TRBJ1-2; D is ambiguous. The CDR3 contains 14 residues. The V and J ends lost 5 bases and 5 bases respectively, with 15 bases between them. CDR1 is SGHVS and CDR2 is FQNEAQ in the germline V gene. The CDR3 spells CASSRGTVSYGYTF. CDR3 bases: TGTGCCAGCAGCCGGGGTACAGTGAGTTATGGCTACACCTTC.

This sequence joins TRBV10-3 and TRBJ1-2; a possible D gene is TRBD1 (5 bases). Per germline, CDR1 ENHRY and CDR2 SYGVKD. The CDR3 sequence is 15 residues long. V gave up 2 bases and J gave up 4 bases, with 14 bases separating them. CDR3 region: CAISEETGGRYGYTF. The CDR3 bases are TGTGCCATCAGTGAGGAAACAGGCGGTCGCTATGGCTACACCTTC.

The chain carries TRBV6-8 and TRBJ1-2; D remains unclear. Germline V gene sequence: CDR1 MNHGY, CDR2 SAAAGT. Trimming shortened V by 2 bases and J by 3 bases, and 13 bases separated the two germline ends. CDR3 size: 15 residues. CDR3 residues: CASSYPPQVHYGYTF. CDR3 coding DNA: TGTGCCAGCAGTTACCCCCCCCAGGTACACTATGGCTACACCTTC.

The chain is built from TRBV5-1 and TRBJ2-7; 7 positions agree with TRBD1. This CDR3 is 19 amino acids long. Trimming removed 1 base from V and 0 bases from J; junction bases left unmatched: 16. Germline V gene sequence: CDR1 SGHRS, CDR2 YFSETQ. The DNA of the CDR3 is TGCGCCAGCAGCTTGAGAACAGGGGTCCTGATAGAGGGCTCCTACGAGCAGTACTTC. Its protein is CASSLRTGVLIEGSYEQYF.

In its sample, this clone was seen a few times. The chain recombines TRBV30 with TRBJ1-5; 10 bases are shared with TRBD1. From germline, CDR1 is GTSNPN and CDR2 SVGIG (reference sequence). CDR3 length equals 14 residues. The V segment lost 5 bases and the J segment 4 bases; nucleotides outside the gene matches: 5. The CDR3 DNA follows: TGTGCCTGGGGGACAGGGGTGAGAAATCAGCCCCAGCATTTT. Protein sequence: CAWGTGVRNQPQHF.

The chain is built from TRBV18 and TRBJ2-1, with D perhaps TRBD1 (6 bases). Germline CDR1 reads KGHSH; CDR2 reads LQKENI. The CDR3 loop spans 13 amino acids. V was pared by 5 bases and J by 6 bases, with 11 bases between. CDR3 nucleotide sequence: TGTGCCAGCTCAGAGGGGGTAAGCAATGAGCAGTTCTTC. Protein product: CASSEGVSNEQFF.

This clone has a handful of counts. The chain links TRBV12-3 or TRBV12-4 to TRBJ2-3; D gene unclear. The V end lost 7 bases, the J end lost 2 bases, and 10 bases lay between the germline ends. This CDR3 is built from 13 residues. The CDR3 sequence is CASTLGVTDTQYF. DNA for the CDR3: TGTGCCAGCACCCTCGGTGTCACAGATACGCAGTATTTT.